This TCR beta chain was found in a study of cytomegalovirus exposure and HLA in healthy donors. The study, taken as a whole, reports: Versus the roughly 700-donor mean, an Asian-associated ancestry cluster reportedly showed fewer N-insertions in a later analysis.

The primer mix had 60 Vbeta and 13 Jbeta primers. The repertoire was sequenced with immunoSEQ multiplex PCR; TCRdb's copy has only in-frame clones and lacks some. The data hold roughly 180,000 clones, with 77% observed a single time. As regards this clone: Its target is unknown.

The sequencing input was PBMCs. The receptor was isolated from a woman aged 25-40 years in good health and CMV-seropositive.

This CDR3 reads CASSPPSQANTEAFF. CDR3 nucleotide sequence: TGTGCCAGCTCACCACCGTCACAGGCGAACACTGAAGCTTTCTTT. The chain recombines TRBV18 with TRBJ1-1, with D possibly matching TRBD1 (5 bases). The CDR3 spans 15 residues. Deletions cut 0 bases from V and 1 base from J, with 9 bases between. Germline CDR1 is KGHSH and CDR2 is LQKENI. The full variable domain, rest sourced from reference TRBV18 and TRBJ1-1, is NAGVMQNPRHLVRRRGQEARLRCSPMKGHSHVYWYRQLPEEGLKFMVYLQKENIIDESGMPKERFSAEFPKEGPSILRIQQVVRGDSAAYFCASSPPSQANTEAFFGQGTRLTVV.